Sequencing of this T cell receptor (beta chain) was carried out in a study of blood T cells in healthy people across ages. Together with a sample-barcoded 5' primer, a J-beta primer mix was included in a second PCR lasting about 7 to 11 cycles. Each cDNA molecule, via a template-switch adaptor with 12 random nucleotides, was tagged. TCRdb used MiXCR to reprocess the 5' RACE reads, holding one entry per CDR3 protein. This sample carries about 640,000 distinct CDR3 sequences, roughly 50% of them seen once, and the ten largest clones take approximately 37%. The sample, roughly 9.5 milliliters of peripheral blood, was drawn from each donor. The CDR3 extends over 13 amino acids. The V segment lost 7 bases and the J segment 3 bases; nucleotides outside the gene matches: 3. Germline V gene lookup returns CDR1 MNHNS and CDR2 SASEGT. The sample holds one count of this clonotype.

The source is a man aged 55 to 70 in good health. Sequencing used blood. The gene calls are TRBV6-1 and TRBJ2-3; 8 bases line up with TRBD2. The CDR3 bases are TGTGCCAGCAATGAGCGGGAGACAGATACGCAGTATTTT. Amino acids: CASNERETDTQYF.